This passage covers 20 T cell receptor beta chains from one sample sequenced in a study of OX40 agonist ivuxolimab in advanced cancers. Sequencing used immunoSEQ multiplex PCR; TCRdb keeps in-frame clones, though not all of them. The sample consists of some 80,000 clones, over 85% of them appearing once. The specimen was CD4+ or CD8+ T cells sorted from blood, collected in a trial of the OX40 agonist ivuxolimab. These receptors all stem from an adult with an advanced solid tumor such as melanoma, head and neck, liver or kidney cancer.

The CDR3 coding sequence is TGCGCCAGCAGCCAAGGGGCCGCCTCTCAAGAGACCCAGTACTTC. Its protein product is CASSQGAASQETQYF. The V call is TRBV4-3, the J call TRBJ2-5; D remains ambiguous. Trimming took off 1 base at V and 2 bases at J, with 11 bases between the two ends. Germline CDR1 LGHNA, CDR2 YSLEER. The CDR3 has 15 amino acids.

This rearrangement joins TRBV19 to TRBJ1-2, with D uncertain. V was pared by 3 bases and J by 4 bases, with 15 bases between. The germline V gene has CDR1 LNHDA and CDR2 SQIVND (reference sequence). This CDR3 is built from 15 residues. CDR3 sequence reads: CASSIYIGNSYGYTF. The CDR3 DNA reads TGTGCCAGTAGTATCTACATAGGGAACAGCTATGGCTACACCTTC.

V usage is TRBV27 and J usage is TRBJ2-3; D not resolved. The CDR3 totals 15 residues. The germline V gene has CDR1 MNHEY and CDR2 SMNVEV (reference sequence). The V gene lost 2 bases and the J gene lost 4 bases, with 13 bases spanning the gap. The CDR3 DNA is TGTGCCAGCAGTTTAGTCGTATTGGATGCAGATACGCAGTATTTT. Its translation is CASSLVVLDADTQYF.

The chain carries TRBV7-2 and TRBJ1-3; D is unresolved. V was pared by 1 base and J by 0 bases, with 4 bases between. Per germline, CDR1 SGHTA and CDR2 FQGNSA. The length of the CDR3 is 14 residues. CDR3 loop: CASSLDGSGNTIYF. CDR3 nucleotide sequence: TGTGCCAGCAGCTTAGACGGCTCTGGAAACACCATATATTTT. The full variable domain, completed using reference TRBV7-2 and TRBJ1-3, is GAGVSQSPSNKVTEKGKDVELRCDPISGHTALYWYRQSLGQGLEFLIYFQGNSAPDKSGLPSDRFSAERTGGSVSTLTIQRTQQEDSAVYLCASSLDGSGNTIYFGEGSWLTVV.

The chain links TRBV29-1 to TRBJ2-3; D perhaps matches TRBD1 (7 bases). The CDR3 consists of 15 residues. Germline CDR1 and CDR2: SQVTM and ANQGSEA. Trimming pared 2 bases from V and 1 base from J, leaving 13 bases between. CDR3 residues: CSVEWRGLGTDTQYF. The CDR3 DNA is TGCAGCGTTGAATGGAGGGGGCTCGGCACAGATACGCAGTATTTT.

The V call is TRBV19, the J call TRBJ2-1, with 7 nucleotides matching TRBD2. The germline V gene encodes CDR1 LNHDA and CDR2 SQIVND (reference sequence). V was clipped by 1 base and J by 1 base; unmatched bases: 4. The CDR3 covers 16 residues. In nucleotides, the CDR3 is TGTGCCAGTAGTATAGTTTACGGGGGGTCCTACAATGAGCAGTTCTTC. It codes for CASSIVYGGSYNEQFF.

This clone is a singleton in its sample. The rearrangement joins TRBV7-9 to TRBJ2-2, with unresolved D. Germline CDR1 SEHNR, CDR2 FQNEAQ (reference sequence). The CDR3 runs to 13 residues. V was clipped by 5 bases and J by 8 bases, with 12 bases between them. The CDR3 region is CASSPPSSGELFF. CDR3 coding DNA: TGTGCCAGCAGCCCTCCTTCCTCGGGGGAGCTGTTTTTT.

V and J are TRBV6-6 and TRBJ1-4; tentative D call: TRBD1 (5 bases). The V end lost 6 bases, the J end lost 8 bases, and 13 bases lay between the germline ends. Germline V lookup: CDR1 MNHNY, CDR2 SVGAGI (reference sequence). The CDR3 consists of 13 residues. The CDR3 bases are TGTGCCAGCAGGACAGCCCCGCGGGAAAAACTGTTTTTT. Translated: CASRTAPREKLFF.

The CDR3 loop reads CASSDPGIEAFF. As DNA, the CDR3 is TGTGCCAGCAGCGACCCCGGGATAGAAGCTTTCTTT. V usage is TRBV7-9 and J usage is TRBJ1-1; no definite D call. Germline CDR1 reads SEHNR; CDR2 reads FQNEAQ (reference sequence). CDR3 length: 12 residues. Trimming took off 5 bases at V and 8 bases at J, with 12 bases between the two ends.

The rearrangement joins TRBV7-6 to TRBJ2-7; a possible D gene is TRBD2 (5 bases). V was cut by 4 bases and J by 3 bases, with 10 bases left in between. CDR3 length equals 13 residues. The V gene's germline CDR1 is SGHVS and CDR2 FNYEAQ. The CDR3: CASSSGGLYEQYF. The CDR3 bases are TGTGCCAGCAGCTCCGGCGGGCTCTACGAGCAGTACTTC.

This chain links TRBV23-1 with TRBJ2-2; D remains unclear. TRBV23-1 is known as an ORF, though its function is uncertain. The germline V and J ends were trimmed by 0 bases and 4 bases, with 12 bases remaining between them. This CDR3 is 16 amino acids long. CDR3 loop: CASSQSKSPPTGELFF. In nucleotides, the CDR3 is TGCGCCAGCAGTCAATCAAAATCCCCCCCCACCGGGGAGCTGTTTTTT.

The CDR3 is CASSLSIGQRNEKLFF. The DNA of the CDR3 is TGTGCCAGCAGTTTATCAATCGGGCAGCGTAATGAAAAACTGTTTTTT. This chain links TRBV27 with TRBJ1-4; D gene ambiguous. The length of the CDR3 is 16 residues. Trimming pared 0 bases from V and 4 bases from J, leaving 12 bases between. Germline V gene lookup returns CDR1 MNHEY and CDR2 SMNVEV (reference sequence).

The rearrangement joins TRBV5-1 to TRBJ2-2; D is unclear. Germline values: CDR1 SGHRS, CDR2 YFSETQ. V was trimmed by 1 base and J by 0 bases, leaving 7 bases between them. CDR3 length: 15 amino acids. The CDR3, as DNA: TGCGCCAGCAGCTTGCTCAGCGCGAACACCGGGGAGCTGTTTTTT. Protein sequence: CASSLLSANTGELFF.

J is TRBJ2-7 and V is TRBV4-1, with TRBD2 as a possible D gene (5 bases). The CDR3 is 13 residues long. The V end lost 1 base, the J end lost 7 bases, and 11 bases lay between the germline ends. Germline V gene sequence: CDR1 MGHRA, CDR2 YSYEKL. The CDR3 is CASSQVPREEQYF. DNA for the CDR3: TGCGCCAGCAGCCAAGTCCCGAGGGAAGAGCAGTACTTC.

Of note for this clone: A junction boundary mismatches the germline segment, possibly from a read error. The genes are TRBV6-5 and TRBJ1-6; D is possibly TRBD1 (6 bases). The CDR3 extends over 13 amino acids. Per the germline V gene, CDR1 is MNHEY and CDR2 is SVGAGI. Written as DNA, the CDR3 is TGTGCCATCAGTGAATCGCAGGGGTGGCCCCTCCACTTT. The encoded protein is CAISESQGWPLHF.

V gene TRBV9 combines with J gene TRBJ2-3; no clear D. The V gene lost 1 base and the J gene lost 0 bases, with 9 bases spanning the gap. Per the germline V gene, CDR1 is SGDLS and CDR2 is YYNGEE. The length of the CDR3 is 15 residues. This CDR3 reads CASSVSQASTDTQYF. Written as DNA, the CDR3 is TGTGCCAGCAGCGTATCCCAGGCCAGCACAGATACGCAGTATTTT.

The chain employs TRBV5-6 and TRBJ1-1; unclear D gene. Deletions cut 4 bases from V and 0 bases from J, with 7 bases between. The CDR3 extends over 13 amino acids. Germline V lookup: CDR1 SGHDT, CDR2 YYEEEE. CDR3 in amino acids: CASSAGLNTEAFF. The DNA of the CDR3 is TGTGCCAGCAGCGCAGGCCTGAACACTGAAGCTTTCTTT.

J is TRBJ2-7 and V is TRBV5-4; TRBD2 matches 9 bases. The junction had 3 bases not matched to a gene; V was cut back by 3 bases and J by 2 bases. The germline gives CDR1 SGHNT, CDR2 YYREEE (reference sequence). The CDR3 has 14 residues. The CDR3 region has the DNA TGTGCCAGCAGCTATAGCGGGGGACCCTACGAGCAGTACTTC. It codes for CASSYSGGPYEQYF.

This rearrangement joins TRBV11-3 to TRBJ2-4, with 8 bases that match TRBD1. With V trimmed by 4 bases and J by 8 bases, 4 bases remained unmatched. This CDR3 is 13 amino acids long. Looked up from germline, CDR1 is SGHNT and CDR2 is YENEEA. This chain's CDR3 is CASSSGQGDIQYF. The CDR3 DNA reads as TGTGCCAGCAGCTCCGGACAGGGCGACATTCAGTACTTC.

Concerning this clone: The junction does not match germline at one end; this may be a read error. V usage is TRBV4-3 and J usage is TRBJ2-5; possibly TRBD2 for D (7 bases). Germline V gene data show CDR1 as LGHNA and CDR2 as YSLEER. CDR3 length equals 18 residues. CDR3 in amino acids: CTSSQDRWGGPHQETQYF. CDR3 nucleotides: TGCACCAGCAGCCAAGATCGGTGGGGGGGCCCTCACCAAGAGACCCAGTACTTC.